Listed here is a single T cell receptor (beta chain). Its antigen is still unknown. Treatment meaning: about 20 received Ad26.COV2.S at low or high dose, single or two shots; about five received placebo; per-sample allocation not given. On day 63 after the first injection, vaccine and placebo recipients gave samples. This sample was included in a study of Ad26.COV2.S vaccination and SARS-CoV-2 variants. About the research overall: By the intramuscular route, Ad26.COV2.S was given once, or twice 56 days apart.

Study findings and constraints: It was vaccine recipients, not placebo recipients, who had the higher spike-specific TCR breadth.

This CDR3 contains 14 residues. CDR1 SGHTA and CDR2 FQGNSA come from the germline V gene. J lost 4 bases, V lost 5 bases, and 5 bases had no gene match. Some clones are missing from TCRdb's copy, which holds only in-frame ones; the method was immunoSEQ multiplex PCR. The sample includes roughly 420,000 clones, 70% to 90% seen only once; the top ten take 3.6%. Material: peripheral blood, obtained in a trial of Ad26.COV2.S vaccine versus placebo. This TCR was sampled from a person aged 18-60 years who received the Ad26.COV2.S COVID-19 vaccine or a placebo. V usage is TRBV7-2 and J usage is TRBJ2-3, with 8 bases that match TRBD1. The CDR3 nucleotides read TGTGCCAGCAGCGTAGACAGGGGATCAGATACGCAGTATTTT. It encodes CASSVDRGSDTQYF. The whole variable domain, filled in from reference TRBV7-2 and TRBJ2-3, reads GAGVSQSPSNKVTEKGKDVELRCDPISGHTALYWYRQSLGQGLEFLIYFQGNSAPDKSGLPSDRFSAERTGGSVSTLTIQRTQQEDSAVYLCASSVDRGSDTQYFGPGTRLTVL.